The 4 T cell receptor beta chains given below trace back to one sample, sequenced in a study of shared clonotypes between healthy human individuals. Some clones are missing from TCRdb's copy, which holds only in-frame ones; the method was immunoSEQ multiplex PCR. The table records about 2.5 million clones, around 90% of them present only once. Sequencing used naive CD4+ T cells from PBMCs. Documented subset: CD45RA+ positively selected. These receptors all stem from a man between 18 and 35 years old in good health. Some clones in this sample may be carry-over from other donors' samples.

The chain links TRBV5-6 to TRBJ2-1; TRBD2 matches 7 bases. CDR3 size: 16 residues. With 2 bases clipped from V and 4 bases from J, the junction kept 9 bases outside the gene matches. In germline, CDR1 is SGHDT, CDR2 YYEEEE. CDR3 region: CASSLVVTAGYNEQFF. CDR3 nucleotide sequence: TGTGCCAGCAGCTTAGTGGTGACAGCGGGATACAATGAGCAGTTCTTC.

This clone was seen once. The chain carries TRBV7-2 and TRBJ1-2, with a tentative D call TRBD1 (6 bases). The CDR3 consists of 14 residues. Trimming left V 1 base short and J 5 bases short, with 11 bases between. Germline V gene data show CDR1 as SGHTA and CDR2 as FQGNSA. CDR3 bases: TGTGCCAGCAGCTTAGGGGGGGCTCGGTATGGCTACACCTTC. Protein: CASSLGGARYGYTF.

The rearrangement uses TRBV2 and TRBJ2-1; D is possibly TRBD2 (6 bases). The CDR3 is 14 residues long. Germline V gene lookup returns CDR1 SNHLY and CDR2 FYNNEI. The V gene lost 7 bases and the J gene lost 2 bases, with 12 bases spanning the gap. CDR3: CASTVAAPYNEQFF. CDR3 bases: TGTGCCAGCACCGTAGCGGCCCCCTACAATGAGCAGTTCTTC.

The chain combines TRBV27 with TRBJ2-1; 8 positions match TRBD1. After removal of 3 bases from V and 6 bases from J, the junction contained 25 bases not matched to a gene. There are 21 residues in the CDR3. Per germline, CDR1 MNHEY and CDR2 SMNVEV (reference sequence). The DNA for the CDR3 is TGTGCCAGCAGTTTCCGCGTCCCGGGACAGGTTCTTAGCAGGGTAGTCAATGAGCAGTTCTTC. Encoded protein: CASSFRVPGQVLSRVVNEQFF.